This is a list of T cell receptor beta chains from one sample in a study of CD4 T cells in relation to SARS-CoV-2 and coronaviruses. What these receptors recognize is not known. Clones were read by immunoSEQ multiplex PCR, and TCRdb kept only the in-frame ones, dropping some. This table holds roughly 16,000 clones, 70% to 80% found once. Sequenced input: CD4+ T cells from PBMCs, cultured in vitro. The receptors stem from a human donor in good health. CDR3s include the opening cysteine and the closing phenylalanine or tryptophan. D genes are given only for firm matches. A row's size may be missing; if present it is once, few, many or a size class.

J: TRBJ1-1; V: TRBV18; size: NA; D: NA; CDR3: CASSPPGNTEAFF
J: TRBJ1-1; V: TRBV3-1/TRBV3-2; size: NA; D: NA; CDR3: CASSQLWQRNTEAFF
J: TRBJ2-5; V: TRBV28; size: few; D: TRBD1; CDR3: CASSSLTGSGETQYF
J: TRBJ2-1; V: TRBV5-5; size: few; D: NA; CDR3: CASSLALRDMYNEQFF
J: TRBJ1-1; V: TRBV28; size: NA; D: NA; CDR3: CASSRDRSRAFF
J: TRBJ2-7; V: TRBV21-1; size: NA; D: NA; CDR3: CASSNSTVYEQYF
J: TRBJ1-4; V: TRBV27; size: NA; D: NA; CDR3: CASSFGGTTNEKLFF
J: TRBJ2-7; V: TRBV18; size: NA; D: TRBD1; CDR3: CASSPGQGTYEQYF
J: TRBJ2-5; V: TRBV10-1; size: NA; D: NA; CDR3: CASSEFEQETQYF
J: TRBJ1-4; V: TRBV19; size: NA; D: NA; CDR3: CASRGDGTANEKLFF
J: TRBJ2-1; V: TRBV20-1; size: once; D: NA; CDR3: CSASRGPHEQFF
J: TRBJ2-1; V: TRBV18; size: NA; D: NA; CDR3: CASSPPSGGGMSNEQFF
J: TRBJ2-3; V: TRBV6-4; size: NA; D: NA; CDR3: CASTTGTKDYYTQYF
J: TRBJ2-7; V: TRBV7-9; size: NA; D: TRBD1; CDR3: CASSLDGTGGREQYF
J: TRBJ2-7; V: TRBV10-1; size: few; D: NA; CDR3: CASSDLQYEQYF
J: TRBJ2-1; V: TRBV15; size: once; D: NA; CDR3: CATSRSKGTYSGNEQFF
J: TRBJ2-5; V: TRBV19; size: NA; D: TRBD1; CDR3: CASSLGQGVQETQYF
J: TRBJ2-2; V: TRBV3-1/TRBV3-2; size: once; D: NA; CDR3: CASSQDGVPGELFF
J: TRBJ2-1; V: TRBV15; size: once; D: TRBD2; CDR3: CATSRVGLAGDNEQFF
J: TRBJ2-3; V: TRBV14; size: once; D: TRBD1; CDR3: CASSQVGRGQGASQYF
J: TRBJ2-1; V: TRBV11-3; size: once; D: NA; CDR3: CASSLGKNRGYNEQFF
J: TRBJ1-1; V: TRBV3-1/TRBV3-2; size: NA; D: NA; CDR3: CASSQEYAEEAFF
J: TRBJ2-1; V: TRBV30; size: NA; D: TRBD2; CDR3: CAWSVGGVGEQFF
J: TRBJ2-7; V: TRBV5-4; size: NA; D: NA; CDR3: CASSLGPWVQYF
J: TRBJ2-7; V: TRBV27; size: few; D: NA; CDR3: CASSLSEQTYEQYF
J: TRBJ2-2; V: TRBV18; size: few; D: TRBD1; CDR3: CASSPRQPQGAGGELFF
J: TRBJ2-3; V: TRBV6-5; size: NA; D: NA; CDR3: CASTPTLTVTQYF
J: TRBJ1-2; V: TRBV3-1/TRBV3-2; size: once; D: NA; CDR3: CASSQRGTIGANYGYTF
J: TRBJ1-2; V: TRBV7-9; size: NA; D: TRBD1; CDR3: CASSLSGTGDGYTF
J: TRBJ2-1; V: TRBV30; size: NA; D: TRBD2; CDR3: CAWSVQGSGSLEFF
J: TRBJ2-6; V: TRBV7-3; size: few; D: NA; CDR3: CASKDGANVLTF
J: TRBJ1-1; V: TRBV11-2; size: NA; D: TRBD1; CDR3: CASSADRVVAFF
J: TRBJ2-1; V: TRBV5-1; size: NA; D: NA; CDR3: CASSNDGTNNEQFF
J: TRBJ2-7; V: TRBV6-2/TRBV6-3; size: NA; D: TRBD2; CDR3: CASSYPRSRTSAYEQYF
J: TRBJ2-5; V: TRBV19; size: NA; D: TRBD2; CDR3: CASRPEGLAGPVETQYF
J: TRBJ1-1; V: TRBV9; size: NA; D: NA; CDR3: CASSETLNTEAFF
J: TRBJ1-6; V: TRBV24-1; size: NA; D: NA; CDR3: CATSDSDSNSPLHF
J: TRBJ1-2; V: TRBV6-1; size: NA; D: TRBD1; CDR3: CASSELDRGVGYTF
J: TRBJ2-5; V: TRBV18; size: NA; D: NA; CDR3: CASSPGRQETQYF
J: TRBJ1-6; V: TRBV27; size: few; D: TRBD1; CDR3: CASSWDRGGNSPLHF
J: TRBJ1-4; V: TRBV18; size: NA; D: NA; CDR3: CASSQGQGASTNEKLFF
J: TRBJ2-3; V: TRBV6-2/TRBV6-3; size: NA; D: NA; CDR3: CASSYSGPDTQYF
J: TRBJ1-1; V: TRBV6-1; size: few; D: NA; CDR3: CASSERGLSTEAFF
J: TRBJ2-7; V: TRBV30; size: NA; D: NA; CDR3: CACFDRTYEQYF
J: TRBJ1-4; V: TRBV28; size: NA; D: NA; CDR3: CATGGARDEKLFF
J: TRBJ2-2; V: TRBV27; size: NA; D: TRBD2; CDR3: CASSLSSGLAGVETGELFF
J: TRBJ2-2; V: TRBV28; size: NA; D: TRBD1; CDR3: CASSSQGAPGGELFF
J: TRBJ1-3; V: TRBV18; size: medium-sized; D: TRBD1; CDR3: CASSPDRDISGNTIYF
J: TRBJ2-7; V: TRBV20-1; size: few; D: NA; CDR3: CSASNGPSYEQYF
J: TRBJ1-5; V: TRBV28; size: few; D: NA; CDR3: CASSYKADQPQHF
J: TRBJ1-5; V: TRBV2; size: NA; D: TRBD1; CDR3: CASSPNGQGRQPQHF
J: TRBJ2-7; V: TRBV11-2; size: few; D: NA; CDR3: CASSRGPYEQYF
J: TRBJ2-4; V: TRBV19; size: once; D: TRBD1; CDR3: CASTEEFDRGPKYF
J: TRBJ2-1; V: TRBV9; size: once; D: NA; CDR3: CASSVAEYNEQFF
J: TRBJ1-2; V: TRBV29-1; size: NA; D: NA; CDR3: CSVLYYGYTF
J: TRBJ2-5; V: TRBV5-4; size: NA; D: TRBD1; CDR3: CASSSGQGASETQYF
J: TRBJ1-5; V: TRBV28; size: NA; D: NA; CDR3: CASSGPTGREQPQHF